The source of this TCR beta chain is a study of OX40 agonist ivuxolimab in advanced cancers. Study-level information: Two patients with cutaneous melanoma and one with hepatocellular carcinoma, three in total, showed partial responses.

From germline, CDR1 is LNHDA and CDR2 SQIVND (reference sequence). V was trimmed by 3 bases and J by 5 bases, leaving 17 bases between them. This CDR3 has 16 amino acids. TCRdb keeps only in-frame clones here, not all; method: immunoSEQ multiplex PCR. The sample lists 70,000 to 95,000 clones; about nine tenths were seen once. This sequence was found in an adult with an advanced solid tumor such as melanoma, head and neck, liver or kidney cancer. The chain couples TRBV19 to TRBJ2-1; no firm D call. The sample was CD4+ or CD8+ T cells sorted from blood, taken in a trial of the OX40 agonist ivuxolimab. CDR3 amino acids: CASSIGPLRANNEQFF. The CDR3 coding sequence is TGTGCCAGTAGTATTGGGCCGTTACGAGCTAACAATGAGCAGTTCTTC.